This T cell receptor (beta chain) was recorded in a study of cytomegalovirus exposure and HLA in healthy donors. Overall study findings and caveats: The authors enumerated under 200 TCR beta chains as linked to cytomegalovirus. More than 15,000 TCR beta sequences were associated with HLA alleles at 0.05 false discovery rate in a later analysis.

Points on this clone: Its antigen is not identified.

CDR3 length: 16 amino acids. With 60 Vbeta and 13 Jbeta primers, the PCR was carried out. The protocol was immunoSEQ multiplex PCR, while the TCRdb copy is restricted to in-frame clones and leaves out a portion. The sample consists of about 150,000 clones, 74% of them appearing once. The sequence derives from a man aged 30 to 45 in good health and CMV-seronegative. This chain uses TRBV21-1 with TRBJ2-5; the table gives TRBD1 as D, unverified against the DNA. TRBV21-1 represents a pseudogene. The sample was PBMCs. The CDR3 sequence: CASSKRWDKLQETQYF. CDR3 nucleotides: TGTGCCAGCAGCAAAAGGTGGGACAAACTACAAGAGACCCAGTACTTC.